This entry features one TCR beta chain sequence. The antigen remains undetermined. The data were obtained in a study of blood T cells in healthy people across ages. Study summary: About one barcoded beta molecule per two T cells was the capture yield of template switching. Study-wide points: Whereas aged donors had fewer naive CD4+ cells, long-lived donors had more of them and higher diversity. PBMCs went unsorted, and a conclusive naive versus antigen-experienced comparison was therefore prevented.

CDR3 size: 17 residues. CDR1 is MGHRA, CDR2 YSYEKL, per germline. The V and J ends lost 5 bases and 2 bases, in that order; junction bases with no gene match: 14. Then a second PCR, running roughly 7 to 11 cycles, was carried out with a sample-barcoded 5' primer and a J-beta primer mix. MiXCR, applied by TCRdb to the 5' RACE reads, yields one record per CDR3 protein. The table lists 600,000 to 900,000 distinct CDR3 sequences, 25% to 30% of them singletons, with roughly 3.1% in the top ten. The sample was also linked to a second study, of T cells of mothers and their children. From that paper: Extraction yielded RNA that went, in full, into cDNA synthesis at around 1.4 ug per 15 ul.

Sequenced material: blood. The V and J genes are TRBV4-1 and TRBJ1-2; 7 bases agree with TRBD1. The receptor comes from a boy under 18 in good health. The CDR3 DNA follows: TGCGCCAGCAGCTTTGTTCAAGGGGACAGATCAAACTATGGCTACACCTTC. Translating it yields CASSFVQGDRSNYGYTF.